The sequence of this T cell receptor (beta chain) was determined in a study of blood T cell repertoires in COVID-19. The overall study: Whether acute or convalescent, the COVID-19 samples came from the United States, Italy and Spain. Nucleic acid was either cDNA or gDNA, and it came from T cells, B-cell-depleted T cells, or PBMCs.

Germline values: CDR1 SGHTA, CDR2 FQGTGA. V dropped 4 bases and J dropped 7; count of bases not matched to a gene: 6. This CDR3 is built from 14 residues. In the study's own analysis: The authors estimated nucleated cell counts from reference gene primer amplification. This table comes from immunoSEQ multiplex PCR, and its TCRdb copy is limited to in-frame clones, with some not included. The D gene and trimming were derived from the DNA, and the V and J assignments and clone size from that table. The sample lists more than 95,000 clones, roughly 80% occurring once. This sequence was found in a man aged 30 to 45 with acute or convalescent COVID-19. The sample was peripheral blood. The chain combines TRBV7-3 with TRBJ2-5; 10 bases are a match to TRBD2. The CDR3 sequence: CASSSGTSVGTQYF. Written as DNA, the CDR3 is TGTGCCAGCAGCTCCGGGACTAGCGTCGGGACCCAGTACTTC.